This T cell receptor beta chain came from a study of blood T cell repertoires in COVID-19 (dated by TCRdb to 2018 to 2020). Background for the entire study: The collaborator samples originated in the United States, Italy and Spain and spanned the acute and convalescent phases of COVID-19. The prospective study material was composed of cDNA or gDNA derived from T cells, B-cell-depleted T cells, or PBMCs. Deeply sampled blood TCRbeta repertoires from subjects exposed to, actively infected with, or recovered from COVID-19 were included in the dataset. The repertoires were made available in a free public database intended to serve as a resource for research on the immune response to SARS-CoV-2. Samples were obtained from the ongoing ImmuneRACE study (first 160 participants) and from 1,000 to 1,500 subjects provided by 6 global collaborators. The sample metadata nearly always contained a de-identified subject ID, COVID-19 status, age in years and sex. HLA class I and class II types, where available, came from metadata supplied by the sample provider rather than from assay-based typing. What the work shows at the level of the full study, not this receptor alone: Clinical and demographic metadata were provided uncurated, with the amount varying by source and participant.

With respect to this clone: This receptor's antigen is unknown. No much larger clonotype is one base removed from it; base qualities were not supplied.

Enrolling through a virtual design, the prospective study's participants ranged in age from roughly 18 to 95 years and lived across 24 United States geographic areas. To assign participants to cohorts, the prospective study relied on clinical history that participants themselves reported in a screening survey and a study questionnaire. In the prospective study, mobile phlebotomists collected whole blood, serum and a nasopharyngeal or oropharyngeal swab from each participant. Prospective study participants could optionally give additional blood draws and questionnaires over an approximately 2-month period. Prospective study blood samples were shipped either frozen or at room temperature before DNA extraction. Measured from the cysteine to the valine, the CDR3 is 16 residues long. Only CDR3 DNA remains: 48 bases, in frame from the first base. Based on the germline V gene, the CDR1 and CDR2 sequences are WSHSY and SAAADI. The V end gives up 5 bases and the J end 6 bases, leaving 11 bases in the junction not matched to a gene.

TCRbeta CDR3 regions were amplified from genomic DNA by means of the immunoSEQ Assay, a bias-controlled multiplex PCR. Per the authors' processing: The number of nucleated cells in each sample was estimated from the amplification of reference gene primers within the assay. To quantify the absolute abundance of each unique TCRbeta CDR3 rearrangement, sequence reads were collapsed and filtered. For each sample, productive Simpson clonality was calculated as the square root of Simpson's diversity index over productive rearrangements. TCRdb mirrors the immuneACCESS table, restricted to in-frame sequences. Some clones are absent from its copies; in checked studies, under half trace to an unresolved V gene, and the reason for the others is unknown. Clone size and the V and J calls come from that table; the DNA yielded D and trimming. The sample table shows 60,000 to 80,000 clones, and roughly 80% are seen once. Jointly, the top ten make up around 4% of the sample.

The chain uses TRBV10-2 and TRBJ2-7, with 12 middle bases fitting TRBD1. The specimen sequenced was PBMCs or T cells enriched from blood (not recorded which). The receptor was derived from a woman aged 40 to 55 with acute COVID-19. The encoded CDR3 is CASSQPSGTGGAEQYV. The DNA sequence follows: TGCGCCAGCAGTCAACCATCCGGGACAGGGGGCGCCGAGCAGTACGTC.